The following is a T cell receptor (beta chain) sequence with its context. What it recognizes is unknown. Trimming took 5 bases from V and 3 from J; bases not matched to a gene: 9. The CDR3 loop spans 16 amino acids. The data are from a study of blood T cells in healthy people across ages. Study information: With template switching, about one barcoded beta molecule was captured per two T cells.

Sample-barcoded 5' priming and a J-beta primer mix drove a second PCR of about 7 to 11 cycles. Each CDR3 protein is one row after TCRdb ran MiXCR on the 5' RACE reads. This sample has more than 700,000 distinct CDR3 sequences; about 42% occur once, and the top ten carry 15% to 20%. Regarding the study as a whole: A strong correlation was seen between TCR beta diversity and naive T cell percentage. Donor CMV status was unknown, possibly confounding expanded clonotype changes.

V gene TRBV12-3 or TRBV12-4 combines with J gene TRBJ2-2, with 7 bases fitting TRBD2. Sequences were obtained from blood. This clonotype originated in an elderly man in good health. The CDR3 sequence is CASSPSASGYTGELFF. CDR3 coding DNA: TGTGCCAGCAGTCCTAGTGCTAGCGGCTACACCGGGGAGCTGTTTTTT.